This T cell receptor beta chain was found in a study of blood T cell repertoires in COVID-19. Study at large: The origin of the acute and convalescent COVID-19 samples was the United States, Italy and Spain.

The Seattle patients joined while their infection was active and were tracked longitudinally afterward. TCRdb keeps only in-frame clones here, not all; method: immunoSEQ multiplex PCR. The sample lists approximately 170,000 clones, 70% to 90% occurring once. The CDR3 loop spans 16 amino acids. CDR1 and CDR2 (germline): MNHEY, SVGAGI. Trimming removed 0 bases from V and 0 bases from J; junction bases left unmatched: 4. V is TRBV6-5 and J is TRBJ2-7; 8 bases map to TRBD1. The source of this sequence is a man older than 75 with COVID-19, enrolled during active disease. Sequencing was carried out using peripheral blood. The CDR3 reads CASSYSRDRISYEQYF. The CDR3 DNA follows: TGTGCCAGCAGTTACTCTCGGGACAGGATCTCCTACGAGCAGTACTTC.